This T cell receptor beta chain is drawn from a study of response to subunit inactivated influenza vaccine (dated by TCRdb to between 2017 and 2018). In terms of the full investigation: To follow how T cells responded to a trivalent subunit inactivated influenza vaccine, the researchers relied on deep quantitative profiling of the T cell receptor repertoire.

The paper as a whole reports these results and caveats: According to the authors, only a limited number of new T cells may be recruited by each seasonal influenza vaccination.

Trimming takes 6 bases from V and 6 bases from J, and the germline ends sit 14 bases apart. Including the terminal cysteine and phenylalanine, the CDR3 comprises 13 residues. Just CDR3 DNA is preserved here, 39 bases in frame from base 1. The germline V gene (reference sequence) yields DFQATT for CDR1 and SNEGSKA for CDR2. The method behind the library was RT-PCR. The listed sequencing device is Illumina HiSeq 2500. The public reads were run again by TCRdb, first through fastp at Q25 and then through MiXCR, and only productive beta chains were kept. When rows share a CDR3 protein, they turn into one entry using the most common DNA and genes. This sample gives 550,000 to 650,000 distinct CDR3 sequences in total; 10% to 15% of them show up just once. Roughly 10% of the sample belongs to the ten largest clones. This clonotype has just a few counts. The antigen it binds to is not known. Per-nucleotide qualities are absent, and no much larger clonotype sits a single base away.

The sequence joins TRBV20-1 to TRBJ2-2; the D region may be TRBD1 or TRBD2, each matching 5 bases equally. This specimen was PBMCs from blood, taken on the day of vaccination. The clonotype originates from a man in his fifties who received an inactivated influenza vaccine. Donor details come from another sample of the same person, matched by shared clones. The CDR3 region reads CSARSWDAGELFF. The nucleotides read TGCAGTGCCCGCTCGTGGGACGCCGGGGAGCTGTTTTTT.